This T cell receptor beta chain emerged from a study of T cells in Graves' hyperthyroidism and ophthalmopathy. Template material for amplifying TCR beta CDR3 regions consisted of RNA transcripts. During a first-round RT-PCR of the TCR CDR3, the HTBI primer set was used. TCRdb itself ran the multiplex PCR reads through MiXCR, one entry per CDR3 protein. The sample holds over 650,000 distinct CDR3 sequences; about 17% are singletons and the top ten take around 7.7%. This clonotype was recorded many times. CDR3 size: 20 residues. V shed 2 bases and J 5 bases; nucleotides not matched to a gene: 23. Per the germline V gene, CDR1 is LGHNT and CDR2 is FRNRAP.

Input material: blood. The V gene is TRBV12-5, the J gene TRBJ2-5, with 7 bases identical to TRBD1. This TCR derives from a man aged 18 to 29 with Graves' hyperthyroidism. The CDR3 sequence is CASGLNSKQGRTGAKETQYF. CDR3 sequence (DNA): TGTGCTAGTGGTTTGAATTCCAAGCAGGGAAGGACAGGCGCAAAGGAGACCCAGTACTTC.